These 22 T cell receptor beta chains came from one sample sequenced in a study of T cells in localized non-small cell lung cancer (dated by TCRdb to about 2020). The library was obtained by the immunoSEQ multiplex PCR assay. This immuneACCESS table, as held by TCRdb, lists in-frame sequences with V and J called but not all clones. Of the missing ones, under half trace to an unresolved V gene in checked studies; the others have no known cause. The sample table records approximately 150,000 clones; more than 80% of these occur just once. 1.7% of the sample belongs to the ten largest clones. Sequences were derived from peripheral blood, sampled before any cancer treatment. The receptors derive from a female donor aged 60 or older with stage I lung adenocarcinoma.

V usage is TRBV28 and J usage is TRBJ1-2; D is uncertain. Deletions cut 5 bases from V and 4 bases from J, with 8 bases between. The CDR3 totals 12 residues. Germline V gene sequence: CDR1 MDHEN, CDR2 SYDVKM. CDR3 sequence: CASSRQSYGYTF. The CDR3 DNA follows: TGTGCCAGCAGTCGGCAAAGCTATGGCTACACCTTC.

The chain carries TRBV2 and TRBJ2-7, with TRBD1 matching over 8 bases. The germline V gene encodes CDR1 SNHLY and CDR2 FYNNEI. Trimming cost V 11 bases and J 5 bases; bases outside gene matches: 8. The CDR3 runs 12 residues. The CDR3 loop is CAAKTGAHEQYF. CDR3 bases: TGTGCCGCGAAGACAGGGGCCCACGAGCAGTACTTC.

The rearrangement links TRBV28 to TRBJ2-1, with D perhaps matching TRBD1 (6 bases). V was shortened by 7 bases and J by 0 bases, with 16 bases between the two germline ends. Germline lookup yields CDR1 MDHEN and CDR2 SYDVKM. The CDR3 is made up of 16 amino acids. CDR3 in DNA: TGTGCCAGCACCTCCCTGGACAGATACTCCTACAATGAGCAGTTCTTC. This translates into CASTSLDRYSYNEQFF. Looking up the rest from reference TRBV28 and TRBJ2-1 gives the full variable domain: DVKVTQSSRYLVKRTGEKVFLECVQDMDHENMFWYRQDPGLGLRLIYFSYDVKMKEKGDIPEGYSVSREKKERFSLILESASTNQTSMYLCASTSLDRYSYNEQFFGPGTRLTVL.

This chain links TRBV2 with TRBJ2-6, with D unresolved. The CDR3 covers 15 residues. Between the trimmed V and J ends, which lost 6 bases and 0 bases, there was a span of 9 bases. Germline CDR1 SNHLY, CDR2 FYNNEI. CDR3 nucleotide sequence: TGTGCCAGCAGGGTGCAGAGCTCTGGGGCCAACGTCCTGACTTTC. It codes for CASRVQSSGANVLTF.

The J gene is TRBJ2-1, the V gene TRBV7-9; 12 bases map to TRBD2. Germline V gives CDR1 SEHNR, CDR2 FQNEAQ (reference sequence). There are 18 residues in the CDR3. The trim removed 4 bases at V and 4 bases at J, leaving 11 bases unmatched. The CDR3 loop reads CASSSDLGLAGGYNEQFF. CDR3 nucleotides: TGTGCCAGCAGCTCGGACTTGGGACTAGCGGGTGGATACAATGAGCAGTTCTTC.

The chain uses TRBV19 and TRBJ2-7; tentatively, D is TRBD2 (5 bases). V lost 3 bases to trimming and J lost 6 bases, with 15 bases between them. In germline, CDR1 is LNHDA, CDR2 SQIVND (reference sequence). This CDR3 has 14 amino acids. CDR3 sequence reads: CASSMSGKVSEQYF. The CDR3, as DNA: TGTGCCAGTAGTATGTCGGGAAAGGTTAGCGAGCAGTACTTC.

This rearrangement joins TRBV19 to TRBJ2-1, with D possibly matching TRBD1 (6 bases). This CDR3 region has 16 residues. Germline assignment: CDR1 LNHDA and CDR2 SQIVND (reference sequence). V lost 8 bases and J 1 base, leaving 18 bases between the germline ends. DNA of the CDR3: TGTGCCAGTCCTAAAACCGGGACACCGTCCTACAATGAGCAGTTCTTC. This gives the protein CASPKTGTPSYNEQFF.

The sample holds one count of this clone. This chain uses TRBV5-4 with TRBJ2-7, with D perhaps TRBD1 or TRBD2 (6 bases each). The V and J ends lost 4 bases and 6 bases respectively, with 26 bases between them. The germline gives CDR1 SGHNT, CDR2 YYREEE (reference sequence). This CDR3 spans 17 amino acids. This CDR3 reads CASSRGLARGTSAEQYF. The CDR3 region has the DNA TGTGCCAGCAGCCGGGGGCTGGCCAGGGGCACGTCGGCCGAGCAGTACTTC.

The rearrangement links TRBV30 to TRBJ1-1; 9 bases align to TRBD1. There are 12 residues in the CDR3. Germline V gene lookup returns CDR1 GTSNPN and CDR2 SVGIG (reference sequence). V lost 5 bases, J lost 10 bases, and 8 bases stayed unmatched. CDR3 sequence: CAWGTGYNGAFF. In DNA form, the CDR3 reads TGTGCCTGGGGGACAGGGTATAACGGAGCTTTCTTT. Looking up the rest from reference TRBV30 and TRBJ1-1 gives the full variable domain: SQTIHQWPATLVQPVGSPLSLECTVEGTSNPNLYWYRQAAGRGLQLLFYSVGIGQISSEVPQNLSASRPQDRQFILSSKKLLLSDSGFYLCAWGTGYNGAFFGQGTRLTVV.

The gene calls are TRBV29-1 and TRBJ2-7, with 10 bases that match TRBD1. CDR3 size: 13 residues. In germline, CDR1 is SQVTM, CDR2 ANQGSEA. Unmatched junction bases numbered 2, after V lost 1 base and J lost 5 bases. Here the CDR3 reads CSVEGTGGHEQYF. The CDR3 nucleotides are TGCAGCGTTGAAGGGACAGGGGGGCACGAGCAGTACTTC.

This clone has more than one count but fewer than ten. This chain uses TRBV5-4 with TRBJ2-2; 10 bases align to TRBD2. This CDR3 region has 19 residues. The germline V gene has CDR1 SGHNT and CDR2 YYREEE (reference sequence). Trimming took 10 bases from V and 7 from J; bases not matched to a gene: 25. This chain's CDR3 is CASTPHGWTSGEGGGELFF. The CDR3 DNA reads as TGTGCCTCCACTCCTCACGGATGGACTAGCGGAGAAGGCGGCGGGGAGCTGTTTTTT.

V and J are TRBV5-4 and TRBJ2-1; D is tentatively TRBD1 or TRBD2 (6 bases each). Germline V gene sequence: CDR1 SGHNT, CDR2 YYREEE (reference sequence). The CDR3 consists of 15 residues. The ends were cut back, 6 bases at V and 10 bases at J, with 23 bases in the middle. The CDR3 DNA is TGTGCCAGCATCCCCGTGAGCGGAGGGGGATTGGAGCAGTTCTTC. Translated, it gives CASIPVSGGGLEQFF.

CDR3 sequence: CASGPGLTNTGELFF. The CDR3 DNA is TGTGCTAGTGGTCCGGGACTCACGAACACCGGGGAGCTGTTTTTT. V usage is TRBV12-5 and J usage is TRBJ2-2, with a weak D call TRBD2 (6 bases). Trimming removed 5 bases from V and 0 bases from J, with 10 bases in between. Looked up from germline, CDR1 is LGHNT and CDR2 is FRNRAP. The CDR3 has 15 residues.

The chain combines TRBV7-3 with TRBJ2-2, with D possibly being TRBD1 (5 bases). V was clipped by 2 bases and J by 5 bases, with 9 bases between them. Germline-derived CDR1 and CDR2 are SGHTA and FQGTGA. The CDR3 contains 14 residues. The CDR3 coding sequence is TGTGCCAGCAGCTTAGGCAGGGTAACCGGGGAGCTGTTTTTT. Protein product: CASSLGRVTGELFF.

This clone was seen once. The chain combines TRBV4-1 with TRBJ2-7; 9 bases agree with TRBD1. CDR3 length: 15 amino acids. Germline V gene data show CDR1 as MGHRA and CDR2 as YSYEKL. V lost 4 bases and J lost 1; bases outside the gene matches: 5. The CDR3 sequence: CASSPRGQGSYEQYF. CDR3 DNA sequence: TGCGCCAGCAGCCCGAGGGGACAGGGTTCCTACGAGCAGTACTTC.

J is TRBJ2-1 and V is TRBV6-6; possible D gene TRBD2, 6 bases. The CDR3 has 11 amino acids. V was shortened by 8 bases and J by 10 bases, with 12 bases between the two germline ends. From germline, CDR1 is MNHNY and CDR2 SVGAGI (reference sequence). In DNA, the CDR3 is TGTGCCAGCCGGGGCGGAGGGGAGCAGTTCTTC. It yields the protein CASRGGGEQFF.

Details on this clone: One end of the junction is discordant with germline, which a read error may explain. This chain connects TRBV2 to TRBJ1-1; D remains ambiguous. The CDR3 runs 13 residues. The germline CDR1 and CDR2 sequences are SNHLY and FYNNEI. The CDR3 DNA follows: TGTGCCAGATCCGGGTCTCGGAACGCTGAAGCTTTCTTT. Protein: CARSGSRNAEAFF.

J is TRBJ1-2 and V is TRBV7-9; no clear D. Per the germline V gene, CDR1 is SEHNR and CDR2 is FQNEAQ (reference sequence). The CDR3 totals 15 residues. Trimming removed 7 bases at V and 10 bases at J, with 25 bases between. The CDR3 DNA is TGTGCCAGCACCGGACCCCTCGAGCCCCGAAATGCCTACACCTTC. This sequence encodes CASTGPLEPRNAYTF.

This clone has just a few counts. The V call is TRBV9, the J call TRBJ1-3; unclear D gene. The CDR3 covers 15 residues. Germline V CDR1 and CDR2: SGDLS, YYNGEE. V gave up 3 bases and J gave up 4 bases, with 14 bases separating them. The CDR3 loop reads CASSDYSGGGNTIYF. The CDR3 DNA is TGTGCCAGCAGCGACTATTCGGGCGGCGGAAACACCATATATTTT.

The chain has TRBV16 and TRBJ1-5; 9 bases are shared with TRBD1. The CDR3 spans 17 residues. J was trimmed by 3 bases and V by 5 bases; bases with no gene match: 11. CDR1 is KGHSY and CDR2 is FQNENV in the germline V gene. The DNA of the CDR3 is TGTGCCAGCAGCTCGCCTGGGACAGGGCTTGTCAATCAGCCCCAGCATTTT. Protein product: CASSSPGTGLVNQPQHF.

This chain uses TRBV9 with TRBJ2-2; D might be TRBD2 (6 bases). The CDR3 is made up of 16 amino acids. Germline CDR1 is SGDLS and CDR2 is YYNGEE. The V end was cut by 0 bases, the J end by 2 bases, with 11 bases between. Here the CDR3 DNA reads TGTGCCAGCAGCGTAGGGCTAGCGACCAACACCGGGGAGCTGTTTTTT. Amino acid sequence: CASSVGLATNTGELFF.

The CDR3 DNA reads TGTGCCAGCACCCTTTTCCGGACAGGGGGAAACACCGGGGAGCTGTTTTTT. Its protein is CASTLFRTGGNTGELFF. The gene calls are TRBV5-6 and TRBJ2-2, with 10 bases fitting TRBD1. J lost 2 bases, V lost 6 bases, and 10 bases had no gene match. The CDR3 is 17 residues long. From germline, CDR1 is SGHDT and CDR2 YYEEEE.